This note documents a single T cell receptor (beta chain) sequence. The target antigen is unknown. The source of the sample is a study of cytomegalovirus exposure and HLA in healthy donors. Study-wide results and caveats: In an earlier analysis, most TCR beta V segments were productive about 87% or about 30% of the time. TCR beta chain V- and J-gene trimming was linked, in a later analysis, to a missense variant in DCLRE1C.

In the PCR, 60 Vbeta and 13 Jbeta primers were used. The data were produced by immunoSEQ multiplex PCR, yet TCRdb's version contains in-frame clones alone and is incomplete. Here the sample spans 250,000 to 350,000 clones, about nine tenths being singletons. In germline, CDR1 is MNHNY, CDR2 SVGAGI (reference sequence). Trimming cost V 6 bases and J 3 bases; bases outside gene matches: 7. The CDR3 covers 15 residues. The sequencing input was PBMCs. This chain links TRBV6-6 with TRBJ1-5, with 8 bases that match TRBD1. The source is a man aged 35-49 years in good health and CMV-seropositive. The CDR3 loop reads CASRDREMANQPQHF. The CDR3 nucleotides are TGTGCCAGCAGGGACAGGGAGATGGCCAATCAGCCCCAGCATTTT.